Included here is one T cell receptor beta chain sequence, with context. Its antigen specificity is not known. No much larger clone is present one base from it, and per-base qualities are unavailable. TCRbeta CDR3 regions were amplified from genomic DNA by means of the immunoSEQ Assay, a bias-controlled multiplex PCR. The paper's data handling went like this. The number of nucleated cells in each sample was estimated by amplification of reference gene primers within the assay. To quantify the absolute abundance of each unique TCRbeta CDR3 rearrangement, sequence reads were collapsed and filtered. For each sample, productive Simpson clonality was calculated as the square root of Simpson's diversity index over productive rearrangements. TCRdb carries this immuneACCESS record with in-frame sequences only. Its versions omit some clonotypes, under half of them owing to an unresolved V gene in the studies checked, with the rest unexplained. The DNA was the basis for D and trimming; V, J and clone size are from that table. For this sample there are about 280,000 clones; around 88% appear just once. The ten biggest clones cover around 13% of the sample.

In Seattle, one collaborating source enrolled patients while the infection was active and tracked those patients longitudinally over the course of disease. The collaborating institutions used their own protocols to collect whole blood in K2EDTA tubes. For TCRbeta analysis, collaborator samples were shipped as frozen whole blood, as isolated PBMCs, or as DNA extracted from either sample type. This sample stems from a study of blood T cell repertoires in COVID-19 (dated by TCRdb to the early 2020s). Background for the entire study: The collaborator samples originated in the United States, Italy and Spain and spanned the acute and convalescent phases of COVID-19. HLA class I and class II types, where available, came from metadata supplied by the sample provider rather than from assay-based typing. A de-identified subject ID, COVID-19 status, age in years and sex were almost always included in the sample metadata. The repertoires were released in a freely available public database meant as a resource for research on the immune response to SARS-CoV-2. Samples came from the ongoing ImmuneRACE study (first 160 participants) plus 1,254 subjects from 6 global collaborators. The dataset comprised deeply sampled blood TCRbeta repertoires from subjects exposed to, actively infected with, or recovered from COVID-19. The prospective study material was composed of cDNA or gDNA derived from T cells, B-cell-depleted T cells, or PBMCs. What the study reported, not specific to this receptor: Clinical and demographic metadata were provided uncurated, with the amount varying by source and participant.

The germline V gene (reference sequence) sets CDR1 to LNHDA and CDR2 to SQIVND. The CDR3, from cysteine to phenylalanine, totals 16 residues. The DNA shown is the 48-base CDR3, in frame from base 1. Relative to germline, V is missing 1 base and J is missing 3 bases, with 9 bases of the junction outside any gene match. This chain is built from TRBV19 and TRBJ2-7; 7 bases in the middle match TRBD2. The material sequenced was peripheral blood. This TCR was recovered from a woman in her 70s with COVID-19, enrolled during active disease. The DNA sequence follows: TGTGCCAGTAGTATAGGTAGGGAAGCGGGGTTCTACGAGCAGTACTTC. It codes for CASSIGREAGFYEQYF.